This T cell receptor (beta chain) was captured in a study of cytomegalovirus exposure and HLA in healthy donors. Findings and limits, study-wide: Roughly uniform sequencing depth across donors was assumed, possibly incorrectly.

The germline V gene encodes CDR1 SNHLY and CDR2 FYNNEI. The length of the CDR3 is 13 residues. The V gene end was trimmed by 5 bases and the J gene end by 3 bases; junction bases not matched to a gene: 3. Turning to this clone: The target antigen is unknown.

Vbeta (60) and Jbeta (13) primers were used in the PCR. Profiled with immunoSEQ multiplex PCR; TCRdb holds only in-frame clones, not every one. This table lists 100,000 to 150,000 clones. The genes are TRBV2 and TRBJ1-2; the match to TRBD1 covers 7 bases. This sequence originates from a man in his forties in good health and CMV-seronegative. The sequenced sample consisted of PBMCs. As DNA, the CDR3 is TGTGCCAGCAGTAAAACAGGGGACTATGGCTACACCTTC. Its translation is CASSKTGDYGYTF. The full variable domain, in which reference TRBV2 and TRBJ1-2 provide the parts outside the CDR3, is EPEVTQTPSHQVTQMGQEVILRCVPISNHLYFYWYRQILGQKVEFLVSFYNNEISEKSEIFDDQFSVERPDGSNFTLKIRSTKLEDSAMYFCASSKTGDYGYTFGSGTRLTVV.